The 30 T cell receptor beta chains below were found in one sample sequenced in a study of neurological immune-mediated disorders. A single record per CDR3 protein comes from TCRdb applying MiXCR to the 5' RACE reads. Of approximately 9,400 distinct CDR3 sequences in the sample, 20% to 25% were seen once. The source material was CD8+ T cells from blood. These receptors were taken from a woman in her thirties or forties with multiple sclerosis.

This clonotype came up many times. J is TRBJ2-7 and V is TRBV13, with 8 bases identical to TRBD2. Losses at the gene ends were 0 bases for V and 6 bases for J; bases not matched to a gene: 1. The CDR3 runs to 13 residues. Germline loops: CDR1 PRHDT, CDR2 FYEKMQ (reference sequence). In DNA, the CDR3 is TGTGCCAGCAGCTTAGGTGCGGGGGGCGAGCAGTACTTC. Translation: CASSLGAGGEQYF.

In its sample, this clonotype is medium-sized. The chain recombines TRBV4-1 with TRBJ1-6; D is undetermined. Deletions cut 1 base from V and 9 bases from J, with 16 bases between. Looked up from germline, CDR1 is MGHRA and CDR2 is YSYEKL. The CDR3 consists of 16 residues. As DNA, the CDR3 is TGCGCCAGCAGCCAAGGGACCCGAGCTATGGGTTCACCCCTCCACTTT. This sequence encodes CASSQGTRAMGSPLHF.

In its sample, this clonotype was seen many times. The rearrangement links TRBV9 to TRBJ2-7; no reliable D call. Per the germline V gene, CDR1 is SGDLS and CDR2 is YYNGEE. V dropped 0 bases and J dropped 6 bases, with 10 bases sitting between them. This CDR3 contains 13 residues. CDR3 protein: CASSVGLLSEQYF. CDR3 bases: TGTGCCAGCAGCGTAGGTCTCCTCTCCGAGCAGTACTTC.

This clonotype occurred many times. V is TRBV9 and J is TRBJ2-5; no clear D. The germline CDR1 and CDR2 sequences are SGDLS and YYNGEE. The CDR3 runs 16 residues. Trimming took off 0 bases at V and 5 bases at J, with 17 bases between the two ends. Here the CDR3 DNA reads TGTGCCAGCAGCGTAGGGGGATCTCTCCGTGGGGAGACCCAGTACTTC. This gives the protein CASSVGGSLRGETQYF.

This clonotype has a count of ten or more. The chain couples TRBV20-1 to TRBJ2-4; D unclear. This CDR3 comprises 15 residues. With 0 bases removed from V and 0 bases from J, the gap between germline ends came to 9 bases. In germline, CDR1 is DFQATT, CDR2 SNEGSKA (reference sequence). This CDR3 reads CSARDPTVAKNIQYF. The CDR3 nucleotides read TGCAGTGCTAGAGATCCGACGGTAGCCAAAAACATTCAGTACTTC.

This clonotype was counted at least ten times. The rearrangement links TRBV7-9 to TRBJ1-5; no reliable D call. There are 14 residues in the CDR3. Germline lookup yields CDR1 SEHNR and CDR2 FQNEAQ (reference sequence). Between the trimmed V and J ends, which lost 3 bases and 6 bases, there was a span of 12 bases. The DNA of the CDR3 is TGTGCCAGCAGCTTGGGAGGGATTAGTCAGCCCCAGCATTTT. Translated: CASSLGGISQPQHF. Supplemented by reference TRBV7-9 and TRBJ1-5, the full variable domain reads DTGVSQNPRHKITKRGQNVTFRCDPISEHNRLYWYRQTLGQGPEFLTYFQNEAQLEKSRLLSDRFSAERPKGSFSTLEIQRTEQGDSAMYLCASSLGGISQPQHFGDGTRLSIL.

The chain has TRBV3-1 and TRBJ1-2; D is possibly TRBD1 (5 bases). V gave up 0 bases and J gave up 6 bases, with 11 bases separating them. CDR1 is LGHDT, CDR2 YNNKEL, per germline (reference sequence). This CDR3 is 14 amino acids long. Here the CDR3 reads CASSQDLGLDGYTF. The CDR3 DNA reads TGTGCCAGCAGCCAAGATCTGGGGCTAGATGGCTACACCTTC.

This clonotype was observed at least ten times. The V call is TRBV20-1, the J call TRBJ2-7, with 8 bases that match TRBD2. After removal of 0 bases from V and 4 bases from J, the junction contained 8 bases not matched to a gene. From germline, CDR1 is DFQATT and CDR2 SNEGSKA (reference sequence). The CDR3 extends over 15 amino acids. The chain's CDR3 is CSARETGTSAYEQYF. CDR3 DNA: TGCAGTGCTAGAGAAACCGGGACTAGTGCTTACGAGCAGTACTTC.

The sample holds many counts of this clonotype. CDR3 in DNA: TGCGCCAGCAGCATAGGACAGTCCTACGAGCAGTACTTC. Protein: CASSIGQSYEQYF. This chain links TRBV5-1 with TRBJ2-7; D is possibly TRBD1 (6 bases). The V gene's germline CDR1 is SGHRS and CDR2 YFSETQ. The CDR3 totals 13 residues. Trimming cost V 4 bases and J 1 base, with 9 bases left between them.

This clonotype was detected many times. The chain combines TRBV20-1 with TRBJ2-7; a possible D gene is TRBD2 (6 bases). There are 15 residues in the CDR3. Germline V gene data show CDR1 as DFQATT and CDR2 as SNEGSKA (reference sequence). V was clipped by 3 bases and J by 0 bases, with 15 bases between them. For the CDR3, the DNA is TGCAGTGCTAGGCCCCTGGGGGGTAACTCCTACGAGCAGTACTTC. It translates to CSARPLGGNSYEQYF.

This clonotype was detected many times. The J gene is TRBJ2-3, the V gene TRBV10-3; no clear D gene. The germline gives CDR1 ENHRY, CDR2 SYGVKD. The CDR3 totals 14 residues. Trimming took off 2 bases at V and 2 bases at J, with 8 bases between the two ends. The CDR3 region is CAISEGVLTDTQYF. The CDR3 region has the DNA TGTGCCATCAGTGAGGGGGTCCTCACAGATACGCAGTATTTT.

In this sample, this clonotype is medium-sized (0.01 to 0.1%). The rearrangement joins TRBV6-1 to TRBJ1-1; weak D call: TRBD1 (5 bases). The length of the CDR3 is 10 residues. Germline CDR1 is MNHNS and CDR2 is SASEGT. Trimming removed 6 bases from V and 10 bases from J, with 9 bases in between. For the CDR3, the DNA is TGTGCCAGCAGGCAGGGAGGAGCTTTCTTT. It is translated as CASRQGGAFF.

V gene TRBV27 combines with J gene TRBJ1-2; maybe TRBD1 (5 bases). Germline loops: CDR1 MNHEY, CDR2 SMNVEV (reference sequence). Deletions cut 8 bases from V and 1 base from J, with 8 bases between. The CDR3 is 12 residues long. CDR3 in amino acids: CASSDNNYGYTF. CDR3 nucleotide sequence: TGTGCCAGCTCGGACAATAACTATGGCTACACCTTC.

V gene TRBV27 combines with J gene TRBJ1-2; possible D gene TRBD1, 6 bases. The germline V gene encodes CDR1 MNHEY and CDR2 SMNVEV (reference sequence). The V end was cut by 5 bases, the J end by 3 bases, with 19 bases between. CDR3 length: 16 amino acids. CDR3 DNA sequence: TGTGCCAGCAGTCATCGTGGGGGGGGCCATGACTATGGCTACACCTTC. It codes for CASSHRGGGHDYGYTF.

By sample share, this clonotype is medium-sized. This rearrangement joins TRBV7-8 to TRBJ1-4; 8 bases align to TRBD1. The ends lost 5 bases at V and 0 bases at J; junction bases unmatched: 14. The CDR3 loop spans 19 amino acids. Germline V gene lookup returns CDR1 SGHVS and CDR2 FQNEAQ. Written as DNA, the CDR3 is TGTGCCAGCAGCCGGATCGGACAGGGCCGCGAGTCAACTAATGAAAAACTGTTTTTT. Translation: CASSRIGQGRESTNEKLFF.

The sample holds many counts of this clonotype. The V gene is TRBV6-5, the J gene TRBJ2-3; D unresolved. This CDR3 spans 13 amino acids. Germline CDR1 is MNHEY and CDR2 is SVGAGI. Trimming removed 7 bases at V and 6 bases at J, with 14 bases between. CDR3 nucleotides: TGTGCCAGCATGGGGATCTTCCCGGATACGCAGTATTTT. Amino acid sequence: CASMGIFPDTQYF.

This clonotype was picked up many times. The chain recombines TRBV20-1 with TRBJ2-7; D is ambiguous. Looked up from germline, CDR1 is DFQATT and CDR2 is SNEGSKA (reference sequence). The CDR3 covers 13 residues. Trimming shortened V by 3 bases and J by 2 bases, and 11 bases separated the two germline ends. CDR3 sequence (DNA): TGCAGTGCTAGGGGCCCTGATGCCTACGAGCAGTACTTC. It yields the protein CSARGPDAYEQYF.

Within the sample, this clonotype is medium-sized. The chain links TRBV4-2 to TRBJ2-3, with D hard to call. This CDR3 has 17 amino acids. The germline V gene has CDR1 LGHNA and CDR2 YNFKEQ. V was pared by 0 bases and J by 2 bases, with 15 bases between. The CDR3 nucleotides are TGTGCCAGCAGCCAAGATCCAGCGTTGGCCCTCACAGATACGCAGTATTTT. Protein: CASSQDPALALTDTQYF.

This clonotype was observed at least ten times. This chain links TRBV5-1 with TRBJ2-3; 10 bases agree with TRBD2. The CDR3 runs 16 residues. Trimming cost V 4 bases and J 3 bases; bases outside gene matches: 8. The germline gives CDR1 SGHRS, CDR2 YFSETQ. The DNA for the CDR3 is TGCGCCAGCAGCACTCTAGCGGGGGATGCTACAGATACGCAGTATTTT. It encodes CASSTLAGDATDTQYF.

By share, this clonotype counts as medium-sized. This chain connects TRBV9 to TRBJ2-1; 10 bases fit TRBD2. The CDR3 length is 15 residues. V gave up 3 bases and J gave up 2 bases; unmatched junction bases: 2. CDR1 and CDR2 (germline): SGDLS, YYNGEE. Written as DNA, the CDR3 is TGTGCCAGCAGCGCAAGCGGGGGGGCCTACAATGAGCAGTTCTTC. This gives the protein CASSASGGAYNEQFF.

This clonotype is classed as medium-sized (0.01 to 0.1%). DNA for the CDR3: TGTGCCAGCAGCTTAACTCTAGCGGGGTACAATGAGCAGTTCTTC. Protein: CASSLTLAGYNEQFF. This sequence joins TRBV7-3 and TRBJ2-1; 9 bases are shared with TRBD2. After removal of 0 bases from V and 4 bases from J, the junction contained 1 base not matched to a gene. The CDR3 consists of 15 residues. The germline V gene has CDR1 SGHTA and CDR2 FQGTGA.

This clonotype appeared a few times. The rearrangement links TRBV5-5 to TRBJ2-7; TRBD1 agrees at 8 bases. Trimming at V came to 2 bases and at J to 0 bases, leaving 4 bases not matched to a gene. CDR3 length: 15 residues. Germline V gene data show CDR1 as SGHKS and CDR2 as YYEKEE (reference sequence). This CDR3 reads CASSFGTGFSYEQYF. The CDR3 DNA is TGTGCCAGCAGCTTCGGGACAGGCTTCTCCTACGAGCAGTACTTC.

This clonotype is classed as medium-sized. The rearrangement uses TRBV4-1 and TRBJ2-7; D is unresolved. Per germline, CDR1 MGHRA and CDR2 YSYEKL. This CDR3 region has 13 residues. The V and J ends lost 0 bases and 3 bases respectively, with 6 bases between them. The CDR3 loop is CASSQDWGYEQYF. The CDR3 coding sequence is TGCGCCAGCAGCCAAGACTGGGGCTACGAGCAGTACTTC.

This clonotype is labeled medium-sized (0.01 to 0.1%). This chain links TRBV20-1 with TRBJ1-2, with D perhaps matching TRBD1 (6 bases). Germline CDR1 DFQATT, CDR2 SNEGSKA (reference sequence). Trimming cost V 3 bases and J 8 bases, with 16 bases left between them. CDR3 length: 13 amino acids. The CDR3 protein is CSASSGASRGYTF. CDR3 DNA: TGCAGTGCTAGTTCGGGGGCGAGTCGAGGCTACACCTTC.

This clonotype has more than one count but fewer than ten. The genes are TRBV5-1 and TRBJ1-1; TRBD1 agrees at 10 bases. The CDR3 totals 16 residues. The V and J ends lost 3 bases and 3 bases, in that order; junction bases with no gene match: 8. Germline CDR1 SGHRS, CDR2 YFSETQ. The CDR3 spells CASSYGTGDFYTEAFF. DNA for the CDR3: TGCGCCAGCAGCTATGGGACAGGGGACTTTTACACTGAAGCTTTCTTT.

This clonotype was counted at least ten times. J is TRBJ1-1 and V is TRBV14; D ambiguous. The V end was cut by 6 bases, the J end by 1 base, with 9 bases between. Germline-derived CDR1 and CDR2 are SGHDN and FVKESK. The CDR3 is made up of 13 amino acids. The CDR3 reads CASRIQPNTEAFF. The CDR3 DNA is TGTGCCAGCAGAATACAACCGAACACTGAAGCTTTCTTT.

This sequence joins TRBV5-5 and TRBJ1-6; D is unclear. V was trimmed by 1 base and J by 0 bases, leaving 5 bases between them. CDR3 length equals 15 residues. Germline V gene lookup returns CDR1 SGHKS and CDR2 YYEKEE (reference sequence). The CDR3 region is CASSLTSSYNSPLHF. The CDR3 coding sequence is TGTGCCAGCAGCTTGACGAGCTCCTATAATTCACCCCTCCACTTT.

This clonotype appeared many times. The chain employs TRBV2 and TRBJ2-2, with D unresolved. CDR1 and CDR2 from the germline V gene are SNHLY and FYNNEI. The CDR3 has 15 residues. The germline V and J ends were trimmed by 3 bases and 0 bases, with 8 bases remaining between them. The CDR3 nucleotides are TGTGCCAGCAGTGACCCCCGGCCGAACACCGGGGAGCTGTTTTTT. Translating it yields CASSDPRPNTGELFF.

CDR3 DNA sequence: TGTGCCAGCAGCCACAGGAGGGAGAACATTCAGTACTTC. Its translation: CASSHRRENIQYF. The V call is TRBV14, the J call TRBJ2-4; D may be TRBD2 (6 bases). The CDR3 spans 13 residues. Germline CDR1 is SGHDN and CDR2 is FVKESK. The V end was cut by 3 bases, the J end by 7 bases, with 10 bases between.

V gene TRBV6-5 combines with J gene TRBJ2-2; either TRBD1 or TRBD2 may supply D (6 bases each). This CDR3 comprises 14 residues. V lost 6 bases and J lost 4, with 12 bases in between. Germline CDR1 is MNHEY and CDR2 is SVGAGI. This CDR3 reads CASSRGRTTGELFF. The CDR3, as DNA: TGTGCCAGCAGCCGGGGGCGAACCACCGGGGAGCTGTTTTTT.